A selection of T cell receptor beta chains follows, all from one sample in a study of pediatric ulcerative colitis. Profiling relied on immunoSEQ multiplex PCR, and the TCRdb table lists in-frame clones only, not all of them. The sample contains 55,000 to 75,000 clones, about 90% of which appear only once. Sequencing input: blood. The receptors stem from a boy aged 5-17 years with severe ulcerative colitis. CDR3s include the opening cysteine and the closing phenylalanine or tryptophan. The D gene is left open where the match is weak. Size tells how often a clone was seen (once, few, many) or the class of an expanded clone, and some rows leave it out.

j_call v_call clone_size d_call cdr3_aa cdr3_nt
TRBJ2-1 TRBV4-3 . . CASSPTTAFSYNEQFF TGCGCCAGCAGCCCAACGACTGCCTTCTCCTACAATGAGCAGTTCTTC
TRBJ1-2 TRBV28 once . CASSPVWANYGYTF TGTGCCAGCAGTCCCGTCTGGGCTAACTATGGCTACACCTTC
TRBJ1-5 TRBV6-5 . . CASSYTTREPQHF TGTGCCAGCAGTTACACTACTCGGGAGCCCCAGCATTTT
TRBJ2-1 TRBV15 . TRBD2 CATSRVMRGSSYNEQFF TGTGCCACCAGCAGAGTAATGCGGGGGAGCTCCTACAATGAGCAGTTCTTC
TRBJ2-7 TRBV5-8 . . CASSEQVGYEQYF TGTGCCAGCAGCGAACAGGTGGGGTACGAGCAGTACTTC
TRBJ1-6 TRBV7-2 . TRBD1 CASSDGQGDSPLHF TGTGCCAGCAGCGACGGACAGGGAGATTCACCCCTCCACTTT
TRBJ2-2 TRBV18 . . CASSDSMYSGELFF TGTGCCAGCTCCGACAGCATGTATAGCGGGGAGCTGTTTTTT
TRBJ2-1 TRBV6-5 . . CASSNLATPEQFF TGTGCCAGCAGTAATCTAGCGACCCCTGAGCAGTTCTTC
TRBJ1-1 TRBV6-6 once . CASSYGSTGTEAFF TGTGCCAGCAGTTATGGGTCGACGGGCACTGAAGCTTTCTTT
TRBJ2-5 TRBV4-1 . . CASSQARQETQYF TGCGCCAGCAGCCAAGCACGGCAAGAGACCCAGTACTTC
TRBJ1-1 TRBV11-2 . . CASSLDGGLNTEAFF TGTGCCAGCAGCTTAGATGGTGGGCTGAACACTGAAGCTTTCTTT
TRBJ1-1 TRBV5-1 . . CASSLAGEAFF TGCGCCAGCAGCTTGGCAGGCGAAGCTTTCTTT
TRBJ2-3 TRBV19 . TRBD2 CASSGLATDTQYF TGTGCCAGTAGCGGACTAGCCACAGATACGCAGTATTTT